These 32 T cell receptor beta chains share one sample of origin, sequenced in a study of cytomegalovirus exposure and HLA in healthy donors. Vbeta (60) and Jbeta (13) primers were used in the PCR. TCRdb's copy holds only in-frame clones and misses some; the assay was immunoSEQ multiplex PCR. The table lists under 150,000 clones, approximately 82% of them singletons. The sequenced material came from PBMCs. The receptors were gathered from a boy between 2 and 10 years old in good health and CMV-seronegative.

The chain carries TRBV30 and TRBJ1-1; 7 nucleotides line up with TRBD1. After removal of 4 bases from V and 7 bases from J, the junction contained 12 bases not matched to a gene. The CDR3 contains 14 residues. Germline V gene sequence: CDR1 GTSNPN, CDR2 SVGIG (reference sequence). The CDR3: CAWTLPGQTNEAFF. The CDR3 coding sequence is TGTGCCTGGACCTTACCGGGACAGACTAATGAAGCTTTCTTT.

The chain carries TRBV29-1 and TRBJ1-5; 8 nucleotides match TRBD1. Trimming cost V 7 bases and J 3 bases; bases outside gene matches: 5. Looked up from germline, CDR1 is SQVTM and CDR2 is ANQGSEA. The CDR3 has 13 amino acids. CDR3 nucleotide sequence: TGCAGCGCAGGGACAGGTACCAATCAGCCCCAGCATTTT. Amino acid sequence: CSAGTGTNQPQHF.

This clone was picked up one time. One junction end disagrees with the germline gene, perhaps due to a read error. V and J are TRBV7-7 and TRBJ2-7, with 7 positions matching TRBD1. CDR3 length: 13 residues. Germline V gene data show CDR1 as SSHAT and CDR2 as FNYEAQ (reference sequence). The CDR3 DNA sequence: TGTGCTAGCAGCTTAGGACAGGACCGCGAGCAGTACTTC. The encoded protein is CASSLGQDREQYF.

V usage is TRBV30 and J usage is TRBJ1-2; possibly TRBD1 for D (6 bases). Per germline, CDR1 GTSNPN and CDR2 SVGIG (reference sequence). V gave up 7 bases and J gave up 6 bases, with 27 bases separating them. This CDR3 is 16 amino acids long. The CDR3 loop reads CASGPGRDNIFHGYTF. The CDR3 nucleotides are TGTGCCTCGGGCCCGGGGAGGGACAATATCTTCCATGGCTACACCTTC.

J is TRBJ1-4 and V is TRBV4-3; D is undetermined. The CDR3 sequence is 15 residues long. V lost 1 base to trimming and J lost 4 bases, with 10 bases between them. Germline V gene sequence: CDR1 LGHNA, CDR2 YSLEER. Here the CDR3 DNA reads TGCGCCAGCAGCCAAGTCACTACCCTTAATGAAAAACTGTTTTTT. Translation: CASSQVTTLNEKLFF.

The chain combines TRBV9 with TRBJ2-7, with 7 nucleotides matching TRBD2. V dropped 0 bases and J dropped 2; count of bases not matched to a gene: 2. There are 14 residues in the CDR3. Germline V CDR1 and CDR2: SGDLS, YYNGEE. CDR3 in DNA: TGTGCCAGCAGCGTAGACGGACTAGCCTACGAGCAGTACTTC. Protein: CASSVDGLAYEQYF.

The chain links TRBV7-2 to TRBJ2-3; 7 positions agree with TRBD2. After removal of 4 bases from V and 3 bases from J, the junction contained 10 bases not matched to a gene. This CDR3 is built from 16 residues. CDR1 SGHTA and CDR2 FQGNSA come from the germline V gene. CDR3 residues: CASSSLLALRTDTQYF. As DNA, the CDR3 is TGTGCCAGCAGCTCCTTACTAGCGCTTCGTACAGATACGCAGTATTTT.

The chain couples TRBV7-9 to TRBJ2-1; D uncertain. Per germline, CDR1 SEHNR and CDR2 FQNEAQ (reference sequence). This CDR3 has 15 residues. V lost 2 bases and J 0 bases, leaving 8 bases between the germline ends. CDR3 in DNA: TGTGCCAGCAGCTTACCACCTAGCTCCTACAATGAGCAGTTCTTC. Translation gives CASSLPPSSYNEQFF.

The chain joins TRBV7-3 to TRBJ1-1, with no clear D. The CDR3 is 12 residues long. The V gene's germline CDR1 is SGHTA and CDR2 FQGTGA. V gave up 4 bases and J gave up 7 bases, with 10 bases separating them. CDR3 in amino acids: CASSSGGSEAFF. In DNA form, the CDR3 reads TGTGCCAGCAGCTCCGGTGGGAGTGAAGCTTTCTTT. The entire variable domain, with the rest obtained from reference TRBV7-3 and TRBJ1-1, is as follows: GAGVSQTPSNKVTEKGKYVELRCDPISGHTALYWYRQSLGQGPEFLIYFQGTGAADDSGLPNDRFFAVRPEGSVSTLKIQRTERGDSAVYLCASSSGGSEAFFGQGTRLTVV.

This chain links TRBV2 with TRBJ2-4; unclear D gene. In germline, CDR1 is SNHLY, CDR2 FYNNEI. Trimming removed 7 bases from V and 0 bases from J, with 10 bases in between. The CDR3 loop spans 14 amino acids. The CDR3 region is CASKEDIAKNIQYF. DNA of the CDR3: TGTGCCAGCAAAGAAGACATAGCCAAAAACATTCAGTACTTC. Full variable domain (outside the CDR3, taken from reference TRBV2 and TRBJ2-4): EPEVTQTPSHQVTQMGQEVILRCVPISNHLYFYWYRQILGQKVEFLVSFYNNEISEKSEIFDDQFSVERPDGSNFTLKIRSTKLEDSAMYFCASKEDIAKNIQYFGAGTRLSVL.

V and J are TRBV6-5 and TRBJ1-1, with no clear D. Germline V gives CDR1 MNHEY, CDR2 SVGAGI. The CDR3 has 15 amino acids. Trimming left V 4 bases short and J 3 bases short, with 15 bases between. Here the CDR3 DNA reads TGTGCCAGCAGTTTGTCCTTTTACCCAGACACTGAAGCTTTCTTT. Its protein is CASSLSFYPDTEAFF.

The V gene is TRBV25-1, the J gene TRBJ2-5, with 7 bases fitting TRBD1. Germline CDR1 and CDR2: MGHDK and SYGVNS. J gave up 3 bases and V 5 bases, and 6 bases lay outside the gene matches. CDR3 size: 14 residues. The CDR3 sequence is CASSSDRVEETQYF. CDR3 DNA: TGTGCCAGCAGTTCCGACAGGGTGGAAGAGACCCAGTACTTC.

This chain links TRBV15 with TRBJ2-3; 14 bases map to TRBD2. J gave up 4 bases and V 6 bases, and 6 bases lay outside the gene matches. The germline gives CDR1 LNHNV, CDR2 YYDKDF (reference sequence). The CDR3 runs 16 residues. The CDR3 is CATRRTSGGIADTQYF. For the CDR3, the DNA is TGTGCCACCAGACGGACTAGCGGGGGGATCGCAGATACGCAGTATTTT. Full variable domain (rest looked up from reference TRBV15 and TRBJ2-3): DAMVIQNPRYQVTQFGKPVTLSCSQTLNHNVMYWYQQKSSQAPKLLFHYYDKDFNNEADTPDNFQSRRPNTSFCFLDIRSPGLGDTAMYLCATRRTSGGIADTQYFGPGTRLTVL.

J is TRBJ1-5 and V is TRBV4-1; 7 bases are shared with TRBD1. Unmatched junction bases numbered 10, after V lost 4 bases and J lost 4 bases. Germline assignment: CDR1 MGHRA and CDR2 YSYEKL. CDR3 length: 16 residues. The CDR3 here is CASSRSLQGSNQPQHF. The CDR3 nucleotides read TGCGCCAGCAGCCGAAGTCTACAGGGGAGTAATCAGCCCCAGCATTTT.

V gene TRBV12-2 combines with J gene TRBJ2-7; the table names TRBD2, a call not compared with the DNA. TRBV12-2 is deemed a pseudogene. The CDR3 runs to 19 residues. Here the CDR3 reads CASRLSLRTSGGSSYEQYV. CDR3 sequence (DNA): TGTGCAAGTCGCTTATCCCTTCGGACTAGCGGAGGCAGCTCCTACGAGCAGTACGTC.

This clone was recorded only once. The V gene is TRBV27, the J gene TRBJ2-1; possible D gene TRBD2, 5 bases. Trimming removed 6 bases at V and 7 bases at J, with 16 bases between. Germline V gene sequence: CDR1 MNHEY, CDR2 SMNVEV (reference sequence). The length of the CDR3 is 14 residues. CDR3 coding DNA: TGTGCCAGCAGAATGGCCCCCGGAGGAAATGAGCAGTTCTTC. Protein: CASRMAPGGNEQFF.

The chain recombines TRBV7-2 with TRBJ1-1; no firm D call. CDR1 SGHTA and CDR2 FQGNSA come from the germline V gene. V lost 2 bases, J lost 2 bases, and 15 bases lay in between. The CDR3 sequence is 16 residues long. The CDR3: CASSLTMHLVNTEAFF. CDR3 coding DNA: TGTGCCAGCAGCTTAACTATGCACCTGGTAAACACTGAAGCTTTCTTT.

The rearrangement links TRBV11-3 to TRBJ2-1, with D possibly TRBD1 on 5 matching bases. CDR1 and CDR2 from the germline V gene are SGHNT and YENEEA. Trimming pared 5 bases from V and 7 bases from J, leaving 9 bases between. The CDR3 length is 12 residues. CDR3: CASSLGANEQFF. The CDR3 nucleotides are TGTGCCAGCAGCCTTGGGGCTAATGAGCAGTTCTTC.

The chain joins TRBV2 to TRBJ2-3; D possibly corresponds to TRBD2 (7 bases). This CDR3 is 15 amino acids long. Germline assignment: CDR1 SNHLY and CDR2 FYNNEI. CDR3 region: CARGGGGAGTDTQYF. The CDR3 DNA reads as TGTGCTCGAGGGGGGGGCGGGGCGGGGACAGATACGCAGTATTTT.

V usage is TRBV7-9 and J usage is TRBJ1-2, with D perhaps TRBD1 (5 bases). V shed 6 bases and J shed 9 bases, with 14 bases lying between them. The CDR3 covers 12 residues. Per the germline V gene, CDR1 is SEHNR and CDR2 is FQNEAQ (reference sequence). This CDR3 reads CASSWAHRSYTF. The CDR3 DNA follows: TGTGCCAGCAGTTGGGCCCACAGGAGCTACACCTTC.

This clone came up a few times. The junction departs from germline at one end; a sequencing error may be responsible. V usage is TRBV7-9 and J usage is TRBJ2-3; 8 bases line up with TRBD2. Germline CDR1 reads SEHNR; CDR2 reads FQNEAQ (reference sequence). There are 18 residues in the CDR3. CDR3 sequence reads: CSSSFPFGGGTSTDTQYF. The CDR3 DNA reads TGTTCCAGCAGCTTCCCATTCGGCGGGGGGACTAGCACAGATACGCAGTATTTT.

The CDR3 loop is CASTRVREGGNQPQHF. In DNA form, the CDR3 reads TGTGCCAGCACTCGAGTTAGAGAGGGGGGCAATCAGCCCCAGCATTTT. The chain uses TRBV5-8 and TRBJ1-5; a possible D gene is TRBD1 (6 bases). Germline V gene lookup returns CDR1 SGHTS and CDR2 YDEGEE. This CDR3 is 16 amino acids long. Trimming removed 6 bases from V and 2 bases from J, with 18 bases in between.

The gene calls are TRBV6-1 and TRBJ1-4; 7 nucleotides match TRBD1. From germline, CDR1 is MNHNS and CDR2 SASEGT. Trimming took 4 bases from V and 8 from J; bases not matched to a gene: 7. The CDR3 is 14 amino acids. The CDR3 loop reads CASSGPGQMEKLFF. The CDR3 bases are TGTGCCAGCAGTGGACCGGGACAGATGGAAAAACTGTTTTTT.

In its sample, this clone was seen a few times. This chain uses TRBV15 with TRBJ2-6; D remains ambiguous. This CDR3 has 14 residues. Trimming took 0 bases from V and 3 from J, leaving 3 bases between them. Germline lookup yields CDR1 LNHNV and CDR2 YYDKDF (reference sequence). The CDR3 spells CATSRDLGANVLTF. DNA of the CDR3: TGTGCCACCAGCAGAGATCTTGGGGCCAACGTCCTGACTTTC.

This sequence joins TRBV25-1 and TRBJ1-4, with a weak D call TRBD1 (5 bases). V was trimmed by 5 bases and J by 5 bases, leaving 15 bases between them. In germline, CDR1 is MGHDK, CDR2 SYGVNS. CDR3 length: 15 amino acids. CDR3 sequence reads: CASSPRGFGNEKLFF. CDR3 coding DNA: TGTGCCAGCAGTCCCCGGGGGTTTGGGAATGAAAAACTGTTTTTT.

The rearrangement joins TRBV4-3 to TRBJ1-2, with 8 bases matching TRBD1. The CDR3 loop spans 15 amino acids. The germline gives CDR1 LGHNA, CDR2 YSLEER. The V gene end was trimmed by 4 bases and the J gene end by 8 bases; junction bases not matched to a gene: 12. The CDR3 DNA follows: TGCGCCAGCAGCCCTCAGGACAGGGCCGGCGGAGGCTACACCTTC. Its translation is CASSPQDRAGGGYTF.

This chain joins TRBV19 and TRBJ1-3; a weak D match, TRBD1 (6 bases). The CDR3 has 14 residues. Trimming removed 7 bases at V and 4 bases at J, with 14 bases between. Germline loops: CDR1 LNHDA, CDR2 SQIVND (reference sequence). The CDR3 region is CASKIQGSGNTIYF. CDR3 nucleotide sequence: TGTGCCAGTAAAATACAGGGATCAGGAAACACCATATATTTT.

J is TRBJ1-1 and V is TRBV9; D remains ambiguous. With 4 bases removed from V and 1 base from J, the gap between germline ends came to 5 bases. The germline gives CDR1 SGDLS, CDR2 YYNGEE. This CDR3 is 12 amino acids long. The CDR3, as DNA: TGTGCCAGCAGCAACTCGAACACTGAAGCTTTCTTT. Translation gives CASSNSNTEAFF. The whole variable domain, filled in from reference TRBV9 and TRBJ1-1, reads DSGVTQTPKHLITATGQRVTLRCSPRSGDLSVYWYQQSLDQGLQFLIQYYNGEERAKGNILERFSAQQFPDLHSELNLSSLELGDSALYFCASSNSNTEAFFGQGTRLTVV.

The chain joins TRBV19 to TRBJ1-1; D is possibly TRBD1 (5 bases). The CDR3 contains 13 residues. Germline CDR1 is LNHDA and CDR2 is SQIVND (reference sequence). Trimming shortened V by 4 bases and J by 1 base, and 7 bases separated the two germline ends. This CDR3 reads CASSSRENTEAFF. The CDR3 DNA reads as TGTGCCAGTAGTAGCAGGGAGAACACTGAAGCTTTCTTT.

The chain has TRBV19 and TRBJ1-1; a possible D gene is TRBD1 (6 bases). V dropped 6 bases and J dropped 10 bases, with 18 bases sitting between them. The CDR3 runs to 13 residues. Germline V lookup: CDR1 LNHDA, CDR2 SQIVND (reference sequence). This chain's CDR3 is CASRQTQGSGAFF. In nucleotides, the CDR3 is TGTGCCAGTAGGCAAACACAGGGTTCAGGAGCTTTCTTT.

This chain's CDR3 is CASSLSGASTDTQYF. In DNA, the CDR3 is TGTGCCAGCAGCTTAAGCGGGGCTAGCACAGATACGCAGTATTTT. The V and J genes are TRBV11-1 and TRBJ2-3; 7 positions match TRBD2. V was pared by 2 bases and J by 0 bases, with 2 bases of the junction left unmatched. The germline V gene has CDR1 SGHAT and CDR2 FQDESV (reference sequence). This CDR3 has 15 amino acids.

The chain combines TRBV30 with TRBJ1-3, with D possibly TRBD1 on 5 matching bases. CDR1 and CDR2 from the germline V gene are GTSNPN and SVGIG (reference sequence). V was cut by 5 bases and J by 2 bases, with 16 bases left in between. The CDR3 sequence is 15 residues long. The CDR3 spells CAWGSGAGAGNTIYF. CDR3 DNA: TGTGCCTGGGGGAGCGGGGCGGGAGCTGGAAACACCATATATTTT. Supplemented by reference TRBV30 and TRBJ1-3, the full variable domain reads SQTIHQWPATLVQPVGSPLSLECTVEGTSNPNLYWYRQAAGRGLQLLFYSVGIGQISSEVPQNLSASRPQDRQFILSSKKLLLSDSGFYLCAWGSGAGAGNTIYFGEGSWLTVV.